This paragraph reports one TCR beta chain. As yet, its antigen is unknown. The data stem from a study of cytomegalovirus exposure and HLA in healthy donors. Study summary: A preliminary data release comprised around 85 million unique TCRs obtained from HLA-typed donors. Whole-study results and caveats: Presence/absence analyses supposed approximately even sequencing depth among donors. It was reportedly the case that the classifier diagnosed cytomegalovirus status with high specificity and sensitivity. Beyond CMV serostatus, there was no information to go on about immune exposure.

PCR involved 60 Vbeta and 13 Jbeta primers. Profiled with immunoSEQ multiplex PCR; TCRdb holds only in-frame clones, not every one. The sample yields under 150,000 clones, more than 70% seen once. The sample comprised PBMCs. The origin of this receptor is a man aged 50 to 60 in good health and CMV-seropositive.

The CDR3: CASSGGQGKGTNEKLFF. In DNA form, the CDR3 reads TGTGCCAGCAGCGGGGGACAGGGAAAAGGAACTAATGAAAAACTGTTTTTT. The chain employs TRBV4-2 and TRBJ1-4, with 9 nucleotides matching TRBD1. Germline V gives CDR1 LGHNA, CDR2 YNFKEQ. The J segment lost 1 base and the V segment lost 5 bases, leaving 8 bases of the junction unmatched. The CDR3 spans 17 residues.